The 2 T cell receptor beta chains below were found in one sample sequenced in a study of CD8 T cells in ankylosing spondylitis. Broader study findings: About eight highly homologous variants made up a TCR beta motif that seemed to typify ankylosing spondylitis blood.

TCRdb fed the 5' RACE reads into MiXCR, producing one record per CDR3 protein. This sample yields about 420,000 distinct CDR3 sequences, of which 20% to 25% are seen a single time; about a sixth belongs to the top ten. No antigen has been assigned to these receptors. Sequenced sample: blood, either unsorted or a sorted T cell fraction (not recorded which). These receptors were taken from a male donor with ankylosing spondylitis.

Here the CDR3 reads CASGGTGGAYGYTF. For the CDR3, the DNA is TGTGCCAGCGGCGGGACAGGGGGGGCCTATGGCTACACCTTC. The J gene is TRBJ1-2, the V gene TRBV28, with TRBD1 matching over 11 bases. The CDR3 contains 14 residues. Per germline, CDR1 MDHEN and CDR2 SYDVKM. Germline trimming cut 8 bases from V and 4 bases from J; bases unmatched to any gene: 6.

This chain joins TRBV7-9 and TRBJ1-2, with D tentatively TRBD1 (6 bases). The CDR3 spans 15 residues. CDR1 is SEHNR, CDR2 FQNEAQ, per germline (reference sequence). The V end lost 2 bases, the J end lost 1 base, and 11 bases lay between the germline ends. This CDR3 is CASSLYVQGNYGYTF. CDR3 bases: TGTGCCAGCAGCTTATACGTACAGGGTAACTATGGCTACACCTTC.